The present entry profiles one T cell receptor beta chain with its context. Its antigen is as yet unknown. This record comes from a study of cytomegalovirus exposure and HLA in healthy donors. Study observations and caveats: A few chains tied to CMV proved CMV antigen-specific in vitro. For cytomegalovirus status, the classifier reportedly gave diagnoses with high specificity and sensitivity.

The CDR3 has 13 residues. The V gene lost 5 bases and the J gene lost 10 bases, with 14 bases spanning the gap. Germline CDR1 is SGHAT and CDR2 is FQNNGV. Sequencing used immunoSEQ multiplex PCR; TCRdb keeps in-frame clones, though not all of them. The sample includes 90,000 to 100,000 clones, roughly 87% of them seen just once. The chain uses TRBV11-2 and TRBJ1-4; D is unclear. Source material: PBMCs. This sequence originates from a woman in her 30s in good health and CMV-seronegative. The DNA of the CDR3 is TGTGCCAGCAGCCCAGTGGACCGGGGAAAACTGTTTTTT. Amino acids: CASSPVDRGKLFF.